This T cell receptor beta chain originates from a study of blood T cells in healthy people across ages. CDR1 and CDR2 (germline): SGHKS, YYEKEE (reference sequence). Trimming cost V 4 bases and J 6 bases; bases outside gene matches: 8. The CDR3 is made up of 14 amino acids. PCR was performed a second time for about 6 to 11 cycles using a sample-barcoded 5' primer and a J-beta primer mix. There were at least 2.5 million CDR3-containing paired-end reads obtained from each sample. TCRdb ran MiXCR on the 5' RACE reads and lists one entry per CDR3 protein. The sample contains 750,000 to 950,000 distinct CDR3 sequences, less than 70% of which appear only once.

Sequenced: blood. The receptor was isolated from an elderly man in good health. The chain is built from TRBV5-5 and TRBJ2-7, with 9 positions matching TRBD1. The chain's CDR3 is CASSRPGQGREQYF. For the CDR3, the DNA is TGTGCCAGCAGCCGACCGGGACAGGGCCGCGAGCAGTACTTC.